This T cell receptor (beta chain) was sequenced during a study of tumor T cells in aggressive B-cell lymphoma. CDR1 SEHNR and CDR2 FQNEAQ come from the germline V gene (reference sequence). V shed 4 bases, J shed 5 bases, and the junction held 11 bases outside the gene matches. The length of the CDR3 is 16 residues. TCRdb's table, derived via immunoSEQ multiplex PCR, lists solely in-frame clones and lacks some. The sample contains 700 to 1,000 clones, less than 65% of which appear only once. Sequenced input: tumor tissue. This TCR was recovered from an adult with diffuse large B cell lymphoma. The rearrangement links TRBV7-9 to TRBJ2-5; 9 bases match TRBD1. CDR3 region: CASSSSDGQGSETQYF. The CDR3 nucleotides read TGTGCCAGCAGCTCTTCTGATGGACAGGGGTCGGAGACCCAGTACTTC.